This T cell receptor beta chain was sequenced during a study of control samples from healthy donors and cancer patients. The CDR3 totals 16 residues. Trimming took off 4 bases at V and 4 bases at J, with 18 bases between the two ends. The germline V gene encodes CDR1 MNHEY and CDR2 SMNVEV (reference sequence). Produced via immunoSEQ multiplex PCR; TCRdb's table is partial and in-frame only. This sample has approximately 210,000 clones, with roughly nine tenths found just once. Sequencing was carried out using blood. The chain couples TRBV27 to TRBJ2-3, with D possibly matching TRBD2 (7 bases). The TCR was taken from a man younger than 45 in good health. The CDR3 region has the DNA TGTGCCAGCAGTTCTCTCGGGGGGCGGGCGGCAGATACGCAGTATTTT. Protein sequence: CASSSLGGRAADTQYF.